This entry lists 3 T cell receptor beta chains sequenced from one sample in a study of T cell changes during pregnancy in multiple sclerosis. The assay was immunoSEQ multiplex PCR, and TCRdb's table has in-frame clones only and misses some. Among tens of thousands of clones, about 90% were seen once, and the ten largest hold roughly 2.5%. The starting material was peripheral blood, obtained before pregnancy. These receptor sequences come from a female donor with multiple sclerosis, enrolled in a pregnancy study.

This clone has just one count. The chain combines TRBV6-6 with TRBJ1-5; 7 bases map to TRBD1. The germline V gene has CDR1 MNHNY and CDR2 SVGAGI (reference sequence). The CDR3 runs 15 residues. J gave up 5 bases and V 5 bases, and 9 bases lay outside the gene matches. This CDR3 reads CASSGRGTVDQPQHF. For the CDR3, the DNA is TGTGCCAGCAGTGGCAGGGGGACGGTGGATCAGCCCCAGCATTTT.

CDR3 sequence (DNA): TGTGCCAGCAGACTTAGGGGGTTCGAGCAGTACTTC. Translating it yields CASRLRGFEQYF. The V gene is TRBV28, the J gene TRBJ2-7, with D possibly being TRBD1 (6 bases). V lost 6 bases and J lost 6, with 12 bases in between. In germline, CDR1 is MDHEN, CDR2 SYDVKM. The CDR3 sequence is 12 residues long.

J is TRBJ2-7 and V is TRBV4-2; 7 bases match TRBD2. Per germline, CDR1 LGHNA and CDR2 YNFKEQ. CDR3 length equals 13 residues. V shed 4 bases and J 3 bases; nucleotides not matched to a gene: 3. CDR3 sequence: CASSLAGGYEQYF. The CDR3, as DNA: TGTGCCAGCAGCCTAGCGGGCGGCTACGAGCAGTACTTC.